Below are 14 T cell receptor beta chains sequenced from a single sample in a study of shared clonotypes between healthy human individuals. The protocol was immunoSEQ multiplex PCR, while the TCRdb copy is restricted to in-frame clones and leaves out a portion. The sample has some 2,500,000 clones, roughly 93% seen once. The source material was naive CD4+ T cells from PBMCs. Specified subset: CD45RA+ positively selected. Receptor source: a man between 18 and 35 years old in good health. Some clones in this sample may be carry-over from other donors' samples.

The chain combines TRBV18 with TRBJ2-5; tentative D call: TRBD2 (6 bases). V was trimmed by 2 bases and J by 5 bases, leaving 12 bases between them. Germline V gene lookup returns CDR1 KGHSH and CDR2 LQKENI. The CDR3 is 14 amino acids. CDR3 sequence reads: CASSPWEVLETQYF. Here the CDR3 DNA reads TGTGCCAGCTCACCATGGGAGGTTTTGGAGACCCAGTACTTC.

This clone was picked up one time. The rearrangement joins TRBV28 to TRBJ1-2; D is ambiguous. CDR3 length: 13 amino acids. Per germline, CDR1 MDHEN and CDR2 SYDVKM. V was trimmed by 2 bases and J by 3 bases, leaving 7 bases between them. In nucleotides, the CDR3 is TGTGCCAGCAGTTTAGTGGGATACTATGGCTACACCTTC. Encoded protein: CASSLVGYYGYTF.

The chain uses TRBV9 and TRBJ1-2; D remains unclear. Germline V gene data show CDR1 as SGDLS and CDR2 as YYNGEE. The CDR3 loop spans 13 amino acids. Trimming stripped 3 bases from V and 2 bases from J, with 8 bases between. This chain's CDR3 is CASSEGQNYGYTF. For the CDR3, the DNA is TGTGCCAGCAGCGAAGGCCAGAACTATGGCTACACCTTC.

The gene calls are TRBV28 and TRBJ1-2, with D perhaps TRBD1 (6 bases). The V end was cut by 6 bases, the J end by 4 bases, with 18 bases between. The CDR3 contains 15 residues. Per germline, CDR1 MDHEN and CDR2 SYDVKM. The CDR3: CASSYPPGHLYGYTF. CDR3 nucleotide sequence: TGTGCCAGCAGCTACCCACCGGGACACCTCTATGGCTACACCTTC.

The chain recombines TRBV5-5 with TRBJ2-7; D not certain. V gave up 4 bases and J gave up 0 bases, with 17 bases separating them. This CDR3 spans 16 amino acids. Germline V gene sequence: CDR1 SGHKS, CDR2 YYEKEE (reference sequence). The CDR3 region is CASSLPSAVRSYEQYF. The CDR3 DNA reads TGTGCCAGCAGCCTCCCCTCGGCAGTCCGCTCCTACGAGCAGTACTTC.

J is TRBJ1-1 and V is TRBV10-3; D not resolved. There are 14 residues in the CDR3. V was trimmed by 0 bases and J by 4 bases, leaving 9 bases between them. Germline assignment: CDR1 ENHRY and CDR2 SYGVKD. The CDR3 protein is CAISESTAPTEAFF. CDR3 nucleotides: TGTGCCATCAGTGAGTCGACGGCACCCACTGAAGCTTTCTTT.

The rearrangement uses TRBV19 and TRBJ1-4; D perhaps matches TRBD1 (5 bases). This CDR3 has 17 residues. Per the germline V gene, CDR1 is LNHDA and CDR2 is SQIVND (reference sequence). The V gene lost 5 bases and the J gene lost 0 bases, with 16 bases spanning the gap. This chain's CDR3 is CASSDQWGIATNEKLFF. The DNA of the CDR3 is TGTGCCAGTAGTGATCAGTGGGGGATCGCAACTAATGAAAAACTGTTTTTT.

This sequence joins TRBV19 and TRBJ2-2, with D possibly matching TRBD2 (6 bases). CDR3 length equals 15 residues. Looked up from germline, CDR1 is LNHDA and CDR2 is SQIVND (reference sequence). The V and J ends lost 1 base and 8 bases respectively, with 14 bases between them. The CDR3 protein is CASSIGVRGRGELFF. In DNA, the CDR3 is TGTGCCAGTAGTATAGGGGTGCGGGGCCGTGGGGAGCTGTTTTTT. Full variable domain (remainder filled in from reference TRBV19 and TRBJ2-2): DGGITQSPKYLFRKEGQNVTLSCEQNLNHDAMYWYRQDPGQGLRLIYYSQIVNDFQKGDIAEGYSVSREKKESFPLTVTSAQKNPTAFYLCASSIGVRGRGELFFGEGSRLTVL.

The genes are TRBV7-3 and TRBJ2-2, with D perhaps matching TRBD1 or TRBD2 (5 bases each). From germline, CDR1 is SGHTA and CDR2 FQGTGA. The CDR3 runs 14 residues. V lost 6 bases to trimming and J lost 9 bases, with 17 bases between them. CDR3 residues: CASSLRDGARELFF. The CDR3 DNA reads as TGTGCCAGCAGTCTCCGGGATGGGGCCCGGGAGCTGTTTTTT.

The CDR3 reads CASSQWWGAVGAFF. CDR3 nucleotides: TGTGCCAGCAGCCAATGGTGGGGTGCGGTTGGGGCTTTCTTT. The chain uses TRBV5-8 and TRBJ1-1; D ambiguous. Germline assignment: CDR1 SGHTS and CDR2 YDEGEE. The V end lost 4 bases, the J end lost 11 bases, and 21 bases lay between the germline ends. The CDR3 is 14 amino acids.

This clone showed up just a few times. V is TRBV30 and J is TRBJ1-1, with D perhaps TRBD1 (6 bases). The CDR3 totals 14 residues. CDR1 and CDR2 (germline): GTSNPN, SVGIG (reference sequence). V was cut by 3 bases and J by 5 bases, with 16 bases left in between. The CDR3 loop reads CAWSKKRGWTEAFF. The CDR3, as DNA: TGTGCCTGGAGCAAGAAGAGGGGGTGGACTGAAGCTTTCTTT. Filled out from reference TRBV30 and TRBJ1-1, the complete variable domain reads SQTIHQWPATLVQPVGSPLSLECTVEGTSNPNLYWYRQAAGRGLQLLFYSVGIGQISSEVPQNLSASRPQDRQFILSSKKLLLSDSGFYLCAWSKKRGWTEAFFGQGTRLTVV.

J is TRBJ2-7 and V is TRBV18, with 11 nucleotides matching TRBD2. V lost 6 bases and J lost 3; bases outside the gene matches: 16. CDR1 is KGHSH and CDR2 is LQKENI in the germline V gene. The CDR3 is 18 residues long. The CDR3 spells CASSRTGAGTSGDYEQYF. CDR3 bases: TGTGCCAGCTCTCGGACAGGGGCCGGGACTAGCGGAGACTACGAGCAGTACTTC.

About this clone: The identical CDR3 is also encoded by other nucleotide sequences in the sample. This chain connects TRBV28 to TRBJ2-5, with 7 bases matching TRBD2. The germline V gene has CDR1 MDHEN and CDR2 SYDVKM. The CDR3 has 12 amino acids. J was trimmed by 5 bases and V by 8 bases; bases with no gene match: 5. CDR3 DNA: TGTGCCAGCTCGGGGGGTCCGGAGACCCAGTACTTC. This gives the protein CASSGGPETQYF.

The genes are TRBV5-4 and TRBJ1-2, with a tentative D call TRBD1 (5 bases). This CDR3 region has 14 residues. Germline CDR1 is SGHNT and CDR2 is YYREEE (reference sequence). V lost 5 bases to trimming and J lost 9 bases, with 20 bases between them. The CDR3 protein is CASRPGGGADRYTF. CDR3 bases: TGTGCCAGCAGGCCCGGGGGAGGGGCTGATCGCTACACCTTC.